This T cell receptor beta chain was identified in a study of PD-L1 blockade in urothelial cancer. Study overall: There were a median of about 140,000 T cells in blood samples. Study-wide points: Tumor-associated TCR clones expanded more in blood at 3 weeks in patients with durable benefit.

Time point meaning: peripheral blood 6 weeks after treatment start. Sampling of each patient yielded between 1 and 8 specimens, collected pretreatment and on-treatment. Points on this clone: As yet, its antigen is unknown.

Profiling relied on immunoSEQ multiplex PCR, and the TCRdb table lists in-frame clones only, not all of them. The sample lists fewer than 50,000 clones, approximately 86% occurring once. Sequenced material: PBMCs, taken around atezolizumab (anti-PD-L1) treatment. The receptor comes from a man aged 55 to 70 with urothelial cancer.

In nucleotides, the CDR3 is TGTGCCAGCAGTTTCGCACAGTTCAATCAGCCCCAGCATTTT. This sequence encodes CASSFAQFNQPQHF. The V and J genes are TRBV27 and TRBJ1-5, with D uncertain. This CDR3 spans 14 amino acids. Trimming pared 3 bases from V and 3 bases from J, leaving 9 bases between. In germline, CDR1 is MNHEY, CDR2 SMNVEV (reference sequence).